This T cell receptor (beta chain) was profiled in a study of patients and donors after allogeneic stem cell transplantation. TCRdb used MiXCR to reprocess the RT-PCR reads, holding one entry per CDR3 protein. The sample holds 400,000 to 500,000 distinct CDR3 sequences, under 20% seen once. V lost 1 base and J 2 bases, leaving 13 bases between the germline ends. The CDR3 runs to 16 residues. Looked up from germline, CDR1 is LGHNA and CDR2 is YSLEER. The chain uses TRBV4-3 and TRBJ2-3, with a weak D call TRBD1 (6 bases). The sequenced sample consisted of blood, either unsorted or a sorted T cell fraction (not recorded which). The clonotype was recovered from a human donor who was either an allogeneic HSCT recipient or a stem cell or donor lymphocyte infusion donor (not recorded which). It is not recorded whose cells these are; they may come from a transplant donor. DNA of the CDR3: TGCGCCAGCAGCCAAGCGGTCCTGGGGGCCACAGATACGCAGTATTTT. It specifies CASSQAVLGATDTQYF.